The clone carrying this T cell receptor beta chain is labeled as medium-sized. None of the patients had undergone any treatment ahead of thyroid surgery. The sample is drawn from a study of metastatic and nonmetastatic thyroid tumors. The CDR3 covers 13 residues. V lost 3 bases and J lost 3, with 8 bases in between. Per germline, CDR1 MDHEN and CDR2 SYDVKM. TCRdb re-analyzed the PCR reads using MiXCR. Altogether some 20,000 clones are present, about a sixth being singletons, with the ten largest covering around 19%. This TCR was sampled from a female donor with papillary thyroid cancer or a benign thyroid nodule (not recorded which). Some clones in this sample may be carry-over from other donors' samples. The J gene is TRBJ1-1, the V gene TRBV28; tentative D call: TRBD1 (5 bases). The sequencing input was blood. The CDR3 reads CASSFRGYTEAFF. DNA for the CDR3: TGTGCCAGCAGTTTTAGGGGCTACACTGAAGCTTTCTTT.